The text below deals with one TCR beta chain. The antigen remains unidentified. For the second PCR, which ran for about 7 to 11 cycles, a sample-barcoded 5' primer and a J-beta primer mix were used. One entry per CDR3 protein, called by TCRdb with MiXCR from the 5' RACE reads. The table lists over a million distinct CDR3 sequences, roughly 64% of them singletons, with roughly 7% in the top ten. Germline-derived CDR1 and CDR2 are SGHDN and FVKESK. The CDR3 is 17 amino acids. Trimming removed 1 base at V and 6 bases at J, with 20 bases between. The data are from a study of blood T cells in healthy people across ages. Findings of the study overall: PBMCs were not sorted, which prevented a conclusive comparison of naive versus antigen-experienced cells.

PBMCs were isolated at a quantity of at least 6 million per sample. This sequence was found in a man younger than 35 in good health. The chain employs TRBV14 and TRBJ2-3; the D call may be TRBD1 or TRBD2 (5 bases each). Sequenced sample: blood. CDR3 region: CASSQAGTGTAGDTQYF. The DNA for the CDR3 is TGTGCCAGCAGCCAAGCGGGAACCGGGACGGCGGGTGATACGCAGTATTTT.